This note documents a single T cell receptor (beta chain) sequence. Its antigen is as yet unknown. Here immunoSEQ multiplex PCR was the method, and the copy in TCRdb shows in-frame clones only, minus some. The profile covers some 5,400 clones, with about 94% appearing a single time and roughly 1.5% taken by the ten largest. The source of the sample is a study of T cells after posttransplantation cyclophosphamide. Study-wide points: Blood and skin or GI T cell repertoires showed limited TRB overlap. Recipient CMV seropositivity and CMV reactivation strongly tracked TRB clonality.

V shed 4 bases, J shed 6 bases, and the junction held 8 bases outside the gene matches. Germline values: CDR1 SEHNR, CDR2 FQNEAQ (reference sequence). This CDR3 region has 14 residues. Sequenced material: CD4+ T cells sorted from bone marrow. This sequence joins TRBV7-9 and TRBJ1-1; 7 nucleotides line up with TRBD1. The TCR comes from a woman aged 55-70 years in good health, CMV-negative, and a related stem cell transplant donor. In DNA form, the CDR3 reads TGTGCCAGCAGCTCGCCGACAGGGATGGCTGAAGCTTTCTTT. This gives the protein CASSSPTGMAEAFF. Drawing the rest from reference TRBV7-9 and TRBJ1-1, the complete variable domain is DTGVSQNPRHKITKRGQNVTFRCDPISEHNRLYWYRQTLGQGPEFLTYFQNEAQLEKSRLLSDRFSAERPKGSFSTLEIQRTEQGDSAMYLCASSSPTGMAEAFFGQGTRLTVV.